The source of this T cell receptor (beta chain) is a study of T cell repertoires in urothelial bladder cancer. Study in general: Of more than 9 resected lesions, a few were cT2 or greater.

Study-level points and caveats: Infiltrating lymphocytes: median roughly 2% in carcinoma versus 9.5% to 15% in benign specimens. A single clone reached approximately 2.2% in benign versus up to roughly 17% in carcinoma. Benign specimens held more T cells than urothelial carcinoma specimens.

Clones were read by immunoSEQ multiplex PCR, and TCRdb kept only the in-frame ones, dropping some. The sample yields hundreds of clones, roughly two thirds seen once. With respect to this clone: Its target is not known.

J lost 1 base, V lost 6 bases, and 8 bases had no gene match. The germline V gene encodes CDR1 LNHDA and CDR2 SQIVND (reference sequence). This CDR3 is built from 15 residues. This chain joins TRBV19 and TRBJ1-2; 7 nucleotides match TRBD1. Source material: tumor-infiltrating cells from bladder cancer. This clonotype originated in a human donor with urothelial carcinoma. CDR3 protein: CASRPRQGDNYGYTF. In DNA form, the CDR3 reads TGTGCCAGTAGACCGCGCCAGGGGGATAACTATGGCTACACCTTC.